The 29 T cell receptor beta chains listed next were all sequenced from one sample in a study of T cell responses to AZD1222 COVID-19 vaccine. TCRdb's table, derived via immunoSEQ multiplex PCR, lists solely in-frame clones and lacks some. The sample consists of more than 70,000 clones, approximately 89% of them appearing once. The sample here was peripheral blood, taken on day 0 of AZD1222 vaccination. These receptors originate from an adult in good health.

J is TRBJ2-1 and V is TRBV11-2; D gene uncertain. CDR1 is SGHAT and CDR2 is FQNNGV in the germline V gene. Trimming stripped 1 base from V and 0 bases from J, with 19 bases between. The CDR3 loop spans 19 amino acids. This CDR3 is CASSLVPARRLSSYNEQFF. The DNA for the CDR3 is TGTGCCAGCAGCTTAGTACCAGCGCGAAGACTTAGCTCCTACAATGAGCAGTTCTTC.

This chain joins TRBV5-1 and TRBJ1-6; D unclear. V was shortened by 2 bases and J by 5 bases, with 11 bases between the two germline ends. The V gene's germline CDR1 is SGHRS and CDR2 YFSETQ. This CDR3 comprises 15 residues. The CDR3 sequence is CASSFARANNSPLHF. CDR3 coding DNA: TGCGCCAGCAGCTTTGCGAGGGCGAATAATTCACCCCTCCACTTT. Full variable domain (remainder filled in from reference TRBV5-1 and TRBJ1-6): KAGVTQTPRYLIKTRGQQVTLSCSPISGHRSVSWYQQTPGQGLQFLFEYFSETQRNKGNFPGRFSGRQFSNSRSEMNVSTLELGDSALYLCASSFARANNSPLHFGNGTRLTVT.

The chain links TRBV10-3 to TRBJ2-3; tentatively, D is TRBD2 (6 bases). Germline V gene lookup returns CDR1 ENHRY and CDR2 SYGVKD. Trimming removed 2 bases at V and 6 bases at J, with 12 bases between. The CDR3 contains 14 residues. CDR3 sequence reads: CAISEGRPGDTQYF. CDR3 in DNA: TGTGCCATCAGTGAGGGGAGGCCGGGGGATACGCAGTATTTT.

The chain recombines TRBV7-2 with TRBJ2-7, with 7 bases that match TRBD1. This CDR3 contains 15 residues. Germline CDR1 SGHTA, CDR2 FQGNSA. Trimming at V came to 1 base and at J to 0 bases, leaving 3 bases not matched to a gene. The CDR3 DNA reads as TGTGCCAGCAGCTTAGAGGGACAGTCCTCCTACGAGCAGTACTTC. Amino acid sequence: CASSLEGQSSYEQYF.

The chain couples TRBV9 to TRBJ1-1, with a possible D match to TRBD1 (5 bases). Trimming stripped 0 bases from V and 2 bases from J, with 5 bases between. Germline V lookup: CDR1 SGDLS, CDR2 YYNGEE. The CDR3 has 13 amino acids. The CDR3 protein is CASSVGDNTEAFF. In DNA, the CDR3 is TGTGCCAGCAGCGTAGGGGACAACACTGAAGCTTTCTTT.

The rearrangement joins TRBV6-5 to TRBJ1-6; 7 bases line up with TRBD1. Germline CDR1 MNHEY, CDR2 SVGAGI. J gave up 6 bases and V 11 bases, and 7 bases lay outside the gene matches. The CDR3 is made up of 13 amino acids. The CDR3 DNA reads as TGTGCCGGAAAAGAGGGGGCTAATTCACCCCTCCACTTT. Translating gives CAGKEGANSPLHF.

V gene TRBV7-6 combines with J gene TRBJ2-1, with TRBD2 matching 8 bases. V lost 5 bases, J lost 0 bases, and 6 bases stayed unmatched. CDR1 is SGHVS, CDR2 FNYEAQ, per germline. The CDR3 is 16 amino acids. The CDR3, as DNA: TGTGCCAGCAGCCCCTTAGCGGGGAACTCCTACAATGAGCAGTTCTTC. Residues: CASSPLAGNSYNEQFF.

V usage is TRBV5-1 and J usage is TRBJ1-1, with D maybe TRBD1 (6 bases). Germline CDR1 and CDR2: SGHRS and YFSETQ. The V gene lost 1 base and the J gene lost 5 bases, with 9 bases spanning the gap. The CDR3 totals 13 residues. The CDR3 sequence: CASSLLGGTEAFF. For the CDR3, the DNA is TGCGCCAGCAGCTTGCTAGGGGGGACTGAAGCTTTCTTT.

V is TRBV2 and J is TRBJ2-5; 14 bases agree with TRBD2. The length of the CDR3 is 15 residues. J lost 4 bases, V lost 5 bases, and 3 bases had no gene match. Germline CDR1 SNHLY, CDR2 FYNNEI. CDR3 DNA sequence: TGTGCCAGCAGTCTGGGACTAGCGGGAGTAGAGACCCAGTACTTC. This encodes CASSLGLAGVETQYF.

The chain uses TRBV6-5 and TRBJ1-1, with D unclear. The CDR3 has 13 amino acids. CDR1 is MNHEY and CDR2 is SVGAGI in the germline V gene. The ends were cut back, 5 bases at V and 8 bases at J, with 15 bases in the middle. The CDR3: CASSRGPGREAFF. The CDR3 DNA reads TGTGCCAGCAGTCGAGGGCCGGGCCGAGAAGCTTTCTTT.

The V call is TRBV3-1 (or the pseudogene TRBV3-2), the J call TRBJ1-6; D is ambiguous. V lost 2 bases and J lost 8, with 19 bases in between. The CDR3 runs 17 residues. Germline V CDR1 and CDR2: LGHDT, YNNKEL (reference sequence). CDR3 amino acids: CASSQSSRFQLDSPLHF. In nucleotides, the CDR3 is TGTGCCAGCAGCCAAAGTTCTCGGTTTCAATTGGATTCACCCCTCCACTTT.

The chain recombines TRBV7-9 with TRBJ2-3, with 10 positions matching TRBD1. The ends lost 5 bases at V and 4 bases at J; junction bases unmatched: 6. CDR3 length: 15 amino acids. Germline assignment: CDR1 SEHNR and CDR2 FQNEAQ (reference sequence). CDR3 residues: CASSPDRGRADTQYF. DNA for the CDR3: TGTGCCAGCAGCCCAGACAGGGGGCGCGCAGATACGCAGTATTTT.

CDR3 sequence reads: CASSHPYVQGEQYF. The CDR3 DNA reads TGTGCCAGCAGCCACCCGTATGTACAGGGAGAGCAGTACTTC. The chain carries TRBV3-1 (or the pseudogene TRBV3-2) and TRBJ2-7, with a tentative D call TRBD1 (6 bases). V shed 3 bases and J shed 7 bases, with 16 bases lying between them. This CDR3 comprises 14 residues. Germline V CDR1 and CDR2: LGHDT, YNNKEL (reference sequence).

The rearrangement joins TRBV6-5 to TRBJ1-1, with D possibly being TRBD1 (6 bases). The CDR3 has 13 residues. Germline loops: CDR1 MNHEY, CDR2 SVGAGI. CDR3 DNA sequence: TGTGCGAGACACAGGGAAGGGAACACTGAAGCTTTCTTT. Encoded protein: CARHREGNTEAFF.

The chain employs TRBV6-6 and TRBJ1-4; the match to TRBD1 covers 7 bases. The CDR3 contains 13 residues. V was pared by 8 bases and J by 4 bases, with 4 bases of the junction left unmatched. Germline values: CDR1 MNHNY, CDR2 SVGAGI (reference sequence). CDR3 nucleotides: TGTGCCAGCCGGGACAGTATTAATGAAAAACTGTTTTTT. It translates to CASRDSINEKLFF.

The chain has TRBV6-5 and TRBJ1-3; 7 bases are a match to TRBD1. In germline, CDR1 is MNHEY, CDR2 SVGAGI. V lost 0 bases to trimming and J lost 2 bases; unmatched junction nucleotides: 1. The CDR3 totals 15 residues. In nucleotides, the CDR3 is TGTGCCAGCAGTTACTCGACAGGGACTGGAAACACCATATATTTT. Translated: CASSYSTGTGNTIYF.

CDR3 loop: CASSLSGNYEQYF. The DNA for the CDR3 is TGTGCCAGCAGTTTATCCGGAAACTACGAGCAGTACTTC. The V call is TRBV12-3 or TRBV12-4, the J call TRBJ2-7; D is ambiguous. There are 13 residues in the CDR3. Trimming removed 2 bases at V and 3 bases at J, with 8 bases between.

V gene TRBV6-1 combines with J gene TRBJ1-4; D unclear. V gave up 2 bases and J gave up 0 bases, with 7 bases separating them. Per the germline V gene, CDR1 is MNHNS and CDR2 is SASEGT. The CDR3 runs to 15 residues. The CDR3 is CASSESQTTNEKLFF. In DNA, the CDR3 is TGTGCCAGCAGTGAATCCCAGACAACTAATGAAAAACTGTTTTTT.

The CDR3 here is CASSQRNQPQHF. As DNA, the CDR3 is TGTGCCAGCAGCCAACGCAATCAGCCCCAGCATTTT. The chain joins TRBV6-5 to TRBJ1-5; no clear D gene. Germline loops: CDR1 MNHEY, CDR2 SVGAGI. The CDR3 covers 12 residues. The V end was cut by 6 bases, the J end by 2 bases, with 5 bases between.

The rearrangement joins TRBV24-1 to TRBJ2-1; no clear D gene. The V and J ends lost 3 bases and 0 bases respectively, with 5 bases between them. CDR1 and CDR2 from the germline V gene are KGHDR and SFDVKD. This CDR3 region has 14 residues. This CDR3 is CATSDRSSYNEQFF. In nucleotides, the CDR3 is TGTGCCACCAGTGATCGGAGCTCCTACAATGAGCAGTTCTTC.

The chain joins TRBV12-3 or TRBV12-4 to TRBJ1-5; D uncertain. Between the trimmed V and J ends, which lost 2 bases and 9 bases, there was a span of 8 bases. This CDR3 is 12 amino acids long. CDR3 bases: TGTGCCAGCAGTTTACTCTCGGGGCCCCAGCATTTT. As protein: CASSLLSGPQHF.

The rearrangement links TRBV7-8 to TRBJ2-6; D assignment may be TRBD1 or TRBD2 (5 bases each). The CDR3 contains 16 residues. V shed 0 bases and J shed 2 bases, with 8 bases lying between them. Germline V lookup: CDR1 SGHVS, CDR2 FQNEAQ. The DNA of the CDR3 is TGTGCCAGCAGCTTAGCGCTGGGGGCTGGGGCCAACGTCCTGACTTTC. Its translation: CASSLALGAGANVLTF.

The chain employs TRBV27 and TRBJ1-5; no firm D call. The CDR3 has 13 residues. Between the trimmed V and J ends, which lost 4 bases and 3 bases, there was a span of 7 bases. Germline V CDR1 and CDR2: MNHEY, SMNVEV (reference sequence). DNA of the CDR3: TGTGCCAGCAGTTCTCAGGACAATCAGCCCCAGCATTTT. This sequence encodes CASSSQDNQPQHF.

The rearrangement uses TRBV12-3 or TRBV12-4 and TRBJ1-3; D is unclear. V was clipped by 6 bases and J by 4 bases, with 10 bases between them. The CDR3 is 13 residues long. The CDR3 reads CASRRSGGNTIYF. CDR3 coding DNA: TGTGCCAGCAGGAGGAGCGGAGGAAACACCATATATTTT.

The chain has TRBV11-3 and TRBJ1-1; tentatively, D is TRBD1 (6 bases). The CDR3 is 16 amino acids. V lost 3 bases and J 3 bases, leaving 17 bases between the germline ends. Germline lookup yields CDR1 SGHNT and CDR2 YENEEA. This CDR3 is CASSFPSQGRDTEAFF. In DNA, the CDR3 is TGTGCCAGCAGCTTCCCTTCACAGGGAAGGGACACTGAAGCTTTCTTT.

The V and J genes are TRBV10-3 and TRBJ2-3; D is unclear. CDR1 is ENHRY, CDR2 SYGVKD, per germline. The V end lost 7 bases, the J end lost 6 bases, and 20 bases lay between the germline ends. This CDR3 is 15 amino acids long. CDR3 sequence (DNA): TGTGCCATCACCCTTCAAAGGGTGGATGGGGATACGCAGTATTTT. Translation: CAITLQRVDGDTQYF.

The gene calls are TRBV19 and TRBJ2-7; TRBD2 matches 7 bases. Germline V lookup: CDR1 LNHDA, CDR2 SQIVND (reference sequence). The CDR3 consists of 15 residues. V lost 6 bases and J lost 0; bases outside the gene matches: 8. The chain's CDR3 is CASSATGGYSYEQYF. DNA of the CDR3: TGTGCCAGTAGCGCCACGGGGGGATACTCCTACGAGCAGTACTTC.

The V gene is TRBV6-5, the J gene TRBJ2-2; D remains unclear. Germline lookup yields CDR1 MNHEY and CDR2 SVGAGI. Trimming took off 4 bases at V and 2 bases at J, with 14 bases between the two ends. The CDR3 totals 16 residues. The DNA of the CDR3 is TGTGCCAGCAGTTCTCCTAAGGCAGGAAACACCGGGGAGCTGTTTTTT. Translation gives CASSSPKAGNTGELFF.

The CDR3 region has the DNA TGTGCCAGCAGCTTAGGGCAGGGGATACATGAGCAGTTCTTC. Amino acid sequence: CASSLGQGIHEQFF. The V and J genes are TRBV7-9 and TRBJ2-1, with a weak D call TRBD1 (6 bases). The length of the CDR3 is 14 residues. Germline V gene sequence: CDR1 SEHNR, CDR2 FQNEAQ (reference sequence). The V end was cut by 1 base, the J end by 8 bases, with 12 bases between.